This TCR beta chain was recorded in a study of T cells in Graves' hyperthyroidism and ophthalmopathy. Study details: Peripheral blood sampling occurred at initial diagnosis, before any treatment.

Researchers defined stable Graves' hyperthyroidism as no ophthalmopathy progression within 18 months. Clinical symptoms, serum thyroxine and TRAb, thyroid ultrasound and orbital computed tomography were used for the diagnoses. The source material, RNA transcripts, was used to amplify TCR beta CDR3 regions. HTBI primers drove first-round RT-PCR of the TCR CDR3. TCRdb ran MiXCR on the multiplex PCR reads and lists one entry per CDR3 protein. Of 500,000 to 700,000 distinct CDR3 sequences listed, around 17% are singletons. After removal of 6 bases from V and 0 bases from J, the junction contained 11 bases not matched to a gene. The CDR3 runs 18 residues. Germline V lookup: CDR1 MNHNS, CDR2 SASEGT.

Specimen: blood. This clonotype originated in a woman aged 18-30 years with Graves' hyperthyroidism. The gene calls are TRBV6-1 and TRBJ1-6; 7 bases are shared with TRBD1. The CDR3 protein is CASRGHSGQSSYNSPLHF. The CDR3 nucleotides read TGTGCCAGCAGGGGACACTCGGGACAGAGCTCCTATAATTCACCCCTCCACTTT.